These 21 T cell receptor beta chains came from one sample sequenced in a study of blood T cell repertoires in COVID-19. Assay used: immunoSEQ multiplex PCR; TCRdb lists only in-frame clones, some missing. Among 140,000 to 150,000 clones listed, 75% to 90% were seen once. The sample taken for sequencing was peripheral blood. Receptor source: a woman aged 55-69 years with COVID-19, enrolled during active disease.

The chain is built from TRBV4-2 and TRBJ2-7; 9 bases match TRBD2. This CDR3 region has 16 residues. The V gene's germline CDR1 is LGHNA and CDR2 YNFKEQ. Trimming at V came to 0 bases and at J to 4 bases, leaving 7 bases not matched to a gene. CDR3 nucleotides: TGTGCCAGCAGCCAAGATCGGGGGACTAGCCAATACGAGCAGTACTTC. Translating it yields CASSQDRGTSQYEQYF.

This chain connects TRBV19 to TRBJ2-1; 9 bases are a match to TRBD2. From germline, CDR1 is LNHDA and CDR2 SQIVND (reference sequence). The CDR3 is 16 amino acids. V trimming: 4 bases; J trimming: 6 bases; junction bases outside the gene matches: 10. The CDR3 DNA sequence: TGTGCCAGTAGTACCCCCGGGACTAGCCCTACCAATGAGCAGTTCTTC. Translated: CASSTPGTSPTNEQFF.

J is TRBJ1-4 and V is TRBV12-3 or TRBV12-4; D is unresolved. This CDR3 is built from 12 residues. V was shortened by 2 bases and J by 8 bases, with 6 bases between the two germline ends. The CDR3 DNA follows: TGTGCCAGCAGTTTATTCCCAGAAAAACTGTTTTTT. Translation gives CASSLFPEKLFF.

This chain connects TRBV19 to TRBJ2-3; TRBD1 aligns across 12 bases. The V gene's germline CDR1 is LNHDA and CDR2 SQIVND (reference sequence). V was pared by 10 bases and J by 2 bases, with 10 bases of the junction left unmatched. This CDR3 contains 16 residues. The CDR3, as DNA: TGTGCCACCGAGGGACAGGGGGCGCAGGACACAGATACGCAGTATTTT. The encoded protein is CATEGQGAQDTDTQYF.

This rearrangement joins TRBV5-1 to TRBJ1-2; perhaps TRBD1 as D (6 bases). The ends were cut back, 0 bases at V and 4 bases at J, with 13 bases in the middle. The CDR3 runs to 15 residues. Per germline, CDR1 SGHRS and CDR2 YFSETQ. The DNA of the CDR3 is TGCGCCAGCAGCTTGGAGGCAGGGGCAACCTATGGCTACACCTTC. Translated, it gives CASSLEAGATYGYTF.

The V and J genes are TRBV4-2 and TRBJ2-7; TRBD2 matches 8 bases. V was pared by 0 bases and J by 4 bases, with 11 bases of the junction left unmatched. Per the germline V gene, CDR1 is LGHNA and CDR2 is YNFKEQ. The length of the CDR3 is 17 residues. CDR3: CASSQDRGGPAEYEQYF. The CDR3 nucleotides read TGTGCCAGCAGCCAAGATCGGGGGGGGCCCGCGGAATACGAGCAGTACTTC.

The chain joins TRBV12-5 to TRBJ2-3, with D perhaps matching TRBD2 (5 bases). The length of the CDR3 is 18 residues. In germline, CDR1 is LGHNT, CDR2 FRNRAP. Trimming shortened V by 3 bases and J by 2 bases, and 21 bases separated the two germline ends. Here the CDR3 DNA reads TGTGCTAGTGGTTTCAAACTAGTAATCGACCTCGACACAGATACGCAGTATTTT. Translated: CASGFKLVIDLDTDTQYF.

The rearrangement joins TRBV7-2 to TRBJ2-5; 14 bases match TRBD2. V lost 2 bases, J lost 6 bases, and 8 bases stayed unmatched. CDR1 and CDR2 (germline): SGHTA, FQGNSA. This CDR3 contains 17 residues. In DNA form, the CDR3 reads TGTGCCAGCAGCTTAAGGGGGACTAGCGGGGGACTCCAGACCCAGTACTTC. Its protein product is CASSLRGTSGGLQTQYF.

The V gene is TRBV7-8, the J gene TRBJ1-2; D may be TRBD1 (5 bases). Per the germline V gene, CDR1 is SGHVS and CDR2 is FQNEAQ. There are 13 residues in the CDR3. Trimming stripped 3 bases from V and 7 bases from J, with 12 bases between. CDR3 in DNA: TGTGCCAGCAGCTTTCAGGGTCAATCTGGCTACACCTTC. Amino acids: CASSFQGQSGYTF.

The J gene is TRBJ1-2, the V gene TRBV9; 12 bases match TRBD1. This CDR3 comprises 17 residues. The V gene's germline CDR1 is SGDLS and CDR2 YYNGEE. Losses at the gene ends were 0 bases for V and 8 bases for J; bases not matched to a gene: 11. The CDR3 DNA follows: TGTGCCAGCAGCGTAGATCCTGGGACAGGGGGCGCGCGGGGCTACACCTTC. Protein product: CASSVDPGTGGARGYTF.

This sequence joins TRBV21-1 and TRBJ1-1; TRBD1 is taken as the D call from the table, unchecked against the DNA. TRBV21-1 is described as a pseudogene. This CDR3 is 12 amino acids long. DNA of the CDR3: TGTGCCAGCACGAACACAGGGGTTTTAGCTTTCTTT. This sequence encodes CASTNTGVLAFF.

V gene TRBV11-3 combines with J gene TRBJ2-1, with D tentatively TRBD1 (6 bases). The V end was cut by 1 base, the J end by 5 bases, with 9 bases between. The CDR3 is made up of 14 amino acids. Germline assignment: CDR1 SGHNT and CDR2 YENEEA. CDR3 sequence (DNA): TGTGCCAGCAGCTTAGCAGGGGATGACAATGAGCAGTTCTTC. Translation: CASSLAGDDNEQFF.

In nucleotides, the CDR3 is TGTGCCAGCTCACCCTCGACAGGGTTCTACGAGCAGTACTTC. Amino acids: CASSPSTGFYEQYF. The J gene is TRBJ2-7, the V gene TRBV18; 7 bases are shared with TRBD1. In germline, CDR1 is KGHSH, CDR2 LQKENI. There are 14 residues in the CDR3. V lost 3 bases and J lost 3; bases outside the gene matches: 5.

This clone was seen a few times. This chain joins TRBV11-2 and TRBJ2-7, with 9 bases aligning to TRBD1. J lost 1 base, V lost 5 bases, and 9 bases had no gene match. Germline CDR1 SGHAT, CDR2 FQNNGV. The CDR3 runs 16 residues. As DNA, the CDR3 is TGTGCCAGCAGCGATGCAGGGACAGGGAGGTCCTACGAGCAGTACTTC. Amino acid sequence: CASSDAGTGRSYEQYF.

The V gene is TRBV2, the J gene TRBJ2-3, with 8 bases lining up with TRBD2. Germline V gene data show CDR1 as SNHLY and CDR2 as FYNNEI. With V trimmed by 6 bases and J by 9 bases, 11 bases remained unmatched. The CDR3 sequence is 14 residues long. The CDR3 DNA is TGTGCCAGCAGGGGAGGGCTAGCGGGCGAGACGCAGTATTTT. Its protein is CASRGGLAGETQYF.

The chain employs TRBV10-3 and TRBJ1-2, with TRBD1 identical over 7 bases. This CDR3 spans 16 amino acids. Germline CDR1 reads ENHRY; CDR2 reads SYGVKD. V lost 2 bases and J lost 2; bases outside the gene matches: 8. The CDR3: CAISERSRTGNYGYTF. The CDR3 DNA sequence: TGTGCCATCAGTGAGAGGTCAAGGACAGGCAACTATGGCTACACCTTC.

The chain couples TRBV6-5 to TRBJ1-6; TRBD1 is a possible D gene (5 bases). Germline lookup yields CDR1 MNHEY and CDR2 SVGAGI. Trimming cost V 8 bases and J 3 bases, with 11 bases left between them. The CDR3 loop spans 14 amino acids. CDR3 amino acids: CASHGGIYNSPLHF. The CDR3 DNA reads as TGTGCCAGCCACGGGGGTATCTATAATTCACCCCTCCACTTT.

The V gene is TRBV9, the J gene TRBJ1-3; tentative D call: TRBD1 (6 bases). V lost 0 bases and J 4 bases, leaving 17 bases between the germline ends. This CDR3 has 17 residues. From germline, CDR1 is SGDLS and CDR2 YYNGEE. The CDR3 region is CASSVDPGARGGNTIYF. In DNA, the CDR3 is TGTGCCAGCAGCGTAGATCCCGGCGCCAGGGGAGGAAACACCATATATTTT.

The V call is TRBV6-2 or TRBV6-3, the J call TRBJ1-1; a possible D gene is TRBD1 (5 bases). Germline assignment: CDR1 MNHEY and CDR2 SVGEGT. CDR3 size: 15 residues. Trimming pared 4 bases from V and 6 bases from J, leaving 18 bases between. The CDR3 region has the DNA TGTGCCAGCAGTTTCCCCCCGACAGCCACATCTGAAGCTTTCTTT. Translated: CASSFPPTATSEAFF.

The rearrangement uses TRBV19 and TRBJ1-1; TRBD1 matches at 8 bases. The junction had 9 bases not matched to a gene; V was cut back by 8 bases and J by 4 bases. Germline values: CDR1 LNHDA, CDR2 SQIVND (reference sequence). The CDR3 sequence is 14 residues long. The CDR3 nucleotides are TGTGCCAGTGGTTCCCAGGGGGCGGCCACTGAAGCTTTCTTT. It codes for CASGSQGAATEAFF.

This clone was detected only once. The rearrangement links TRBV5-1 to TRBJ2-5, with D unresolved. The CDR3 has 14 amino acids. V was trimmed by 1 base and J by 2 bases, leaving 9 bases between them. Germline CDR1 and CDR2: SGHRS and YFSETQ. CDR3 in DNA: TGCGCCAGCAGCTTGTCGACATTACAAGAGACCCAGTACTTC. As protein: CASSLSTLQETQYF.